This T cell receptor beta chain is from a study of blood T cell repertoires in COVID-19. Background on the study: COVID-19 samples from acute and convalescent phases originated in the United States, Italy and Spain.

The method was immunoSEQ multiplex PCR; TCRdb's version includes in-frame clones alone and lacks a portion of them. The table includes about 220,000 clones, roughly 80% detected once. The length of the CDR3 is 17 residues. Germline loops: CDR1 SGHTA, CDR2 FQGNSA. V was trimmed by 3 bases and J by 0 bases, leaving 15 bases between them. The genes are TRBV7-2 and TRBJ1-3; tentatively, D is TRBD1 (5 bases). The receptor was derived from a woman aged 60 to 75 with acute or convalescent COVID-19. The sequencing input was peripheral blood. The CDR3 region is CASSLRSGTGSGNTIYF. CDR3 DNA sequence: TGTGCCAGCAGCTTGCGGTCAGGTACAGGCTCTGGAAACACCATATATTTT.